This T cell receptor (beta chain) derives from a study of blood T cell repertoires in COVID-19 (TCRdb year 2020). About the investigation overall: Samples covering the acute and convalescent phases of COVID-19 were provided by collaborators in the United States, Italy and Spain. The prospective study material was composed of cDNA or gDNA derived from T cells, B-cell-depleted T cells, or PBMCs. Subjects who had been exposed to COVID-19, were actively infected with it, or had recovered from it provided the deeply sampled blood TCRbeta repertoires that made up the dataset. The repertoires were released in a freely available public database intended as a resource for research on the immune response to SARS-CoV-2. The samples were drawn from the first 160 participants of the ongoing ImmuneRACE study and from 1,200 or so subjects provided by 6 global collaborators. A de-identified subject ID, COVID-19 status, age in years and sex were almost always included in the sample metadata. Where available, HLA class I and class II types were taken from metadata supplied by the sample provider and were not determined by assay-based typing. Summary of the overall study and its limitations: The quantity of clinical and demographic metadata differed by source and by participant and was supplied without curation.

Each collaborating institution followed its own protocols to collect whole blood in K2EDTA tubes. For TCRbeta analysis, collaborators shipped samples as frozen whole blood, isolated PBMCs, or DNA extracted from either of those sample types. V was cut back by 0 bases and J by 2 bases, leaving a gap of 5 bases between them. There are 15 amino acids in the CDR3, from cysteine to phenylalanine inclusive. Only the CDR3 region is kept as DNA, spanning 45 bases read in frame from base 1. From a lookup of the germline V gene (reference sequence), CDR1 and CDR2 are LGHDT and YNNKEL. TCRbeta CDR3 regions were amplified from genomic DNA using the immunoSEQ Assay, a bias-controlled multiplex PCR. The paper's data handling went like this. The number of nucleated cells in each sample was estimated from the amplification of reference gene primers within the assay. Sequence reads were collapsed and filtered to measure the absolute abundance of every unique TCRbeta CDR3 rearrangement. Productive Simpson clonality was computed per sample as the square root of Simpson's diversity index over productive rearrangements. The immuneACCESS repertoire file appears here via TCRdb, limited to in-frame rearrangements. These files lack a portion of the clones; in checked studies, under half of the deficit traces to unresolved V genes, and the cause of the others is not known. D and trimming come from the DNA, and the V and J calls and clone size come from that table. The sample table records about 40,000 clones; over 70% of these occur just once. Together, the top ten hold roughly a third of the sample.

As to this clone: Its antigen has not been determined. Per-base quality was not reported, and no clone a single base away is much larger than it.

The sequence was obtained from a woman older than 75 with acute or convalescent COVID-19. The rearrangement combines TRBV3-1 (or the pseudogene TRBV3-2) with TRBJ2-6; no D segment can be confidently identified. The sample taken for sequencing was peripheral blood. The DNA reads TGTGCCAGCAGCCAAGACCTTACTGGGGCCAACGTCCTGACTTTC. Translation gives CASSQDLTGANVLTF.